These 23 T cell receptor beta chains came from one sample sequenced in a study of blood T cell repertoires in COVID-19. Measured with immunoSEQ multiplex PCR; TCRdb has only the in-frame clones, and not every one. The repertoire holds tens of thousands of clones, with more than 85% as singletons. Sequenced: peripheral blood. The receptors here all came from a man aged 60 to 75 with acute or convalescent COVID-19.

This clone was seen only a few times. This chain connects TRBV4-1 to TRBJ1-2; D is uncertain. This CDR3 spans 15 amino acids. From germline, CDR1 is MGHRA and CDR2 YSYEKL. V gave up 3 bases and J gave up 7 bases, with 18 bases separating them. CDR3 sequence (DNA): TGCGCCAGCAGCCATCTTACATCCATTCGCGGTGGCTACACCTTC. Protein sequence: CASSHLTSIRGGYTF.

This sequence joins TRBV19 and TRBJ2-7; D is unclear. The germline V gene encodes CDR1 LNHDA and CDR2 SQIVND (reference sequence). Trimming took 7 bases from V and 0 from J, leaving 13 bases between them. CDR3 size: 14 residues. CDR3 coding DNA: TGTGCCAGTATCCCAGTCAGAAGCTCCTACGAGCAGTACGTC. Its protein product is CASIPVRSSYEQYV.

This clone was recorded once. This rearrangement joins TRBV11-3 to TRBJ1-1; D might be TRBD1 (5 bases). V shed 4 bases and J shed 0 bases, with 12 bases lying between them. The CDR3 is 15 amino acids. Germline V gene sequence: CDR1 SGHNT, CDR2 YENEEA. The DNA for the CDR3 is TGTGCCAGCAGCTCCCGACAGCCTTTGAACACTGAAGCTTTCTTT. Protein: CASSSRQPLNTEAFF.

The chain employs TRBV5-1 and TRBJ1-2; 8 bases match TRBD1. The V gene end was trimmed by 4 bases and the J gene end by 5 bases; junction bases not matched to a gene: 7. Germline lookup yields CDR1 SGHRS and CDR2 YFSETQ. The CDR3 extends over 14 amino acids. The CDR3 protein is CASSGGQGFYGYTF. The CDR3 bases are TGCGCCAGCAGCGGTGGACAGGGCTTTTATGGCTACACCTTC.

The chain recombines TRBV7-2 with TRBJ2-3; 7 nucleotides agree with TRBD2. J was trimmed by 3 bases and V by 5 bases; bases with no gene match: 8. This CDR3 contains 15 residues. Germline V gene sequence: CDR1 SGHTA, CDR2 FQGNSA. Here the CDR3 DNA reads TGTGCCAGCAGCCCTTATGGGAGGGCGACAGATACGCAGTATTTT. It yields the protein CASSPYGRATDTQYF.

CDR3 loop: CATSPTPGQGLYGYTF. The CDR3 nucleotides read TGTGCCACCAGTCCGACGCCGGGACAGGGGTTGTATGGCTACACCTTC. The V gene is TRBV24-1, the J gene TRBJ1-2, with 10 bases aligning to TRBD1. Trimming removed 6 bases from V and 5 bases from J; junction bases left unmatched: 11. The V gene's germline CDR1 is KGHDR and CDR2 SFDVKD. The CDR3 extends over 16 amino acids.

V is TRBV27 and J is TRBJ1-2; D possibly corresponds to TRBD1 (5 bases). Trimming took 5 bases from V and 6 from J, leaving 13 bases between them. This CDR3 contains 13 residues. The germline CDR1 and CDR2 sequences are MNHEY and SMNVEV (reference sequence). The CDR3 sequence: CASSPDPRDGYTF. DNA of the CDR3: TGTGCCAGCAGTCCTGACCCCAGGGATGGCTACACCTTC.

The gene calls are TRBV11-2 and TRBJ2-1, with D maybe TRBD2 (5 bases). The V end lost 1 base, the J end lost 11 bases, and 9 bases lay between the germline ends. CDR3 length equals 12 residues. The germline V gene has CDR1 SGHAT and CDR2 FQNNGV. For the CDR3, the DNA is TGTGCCAGCAGCTTAGTGGGGAGTCAGCAGTTCTTC. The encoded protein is CASSLVGSQQFF.

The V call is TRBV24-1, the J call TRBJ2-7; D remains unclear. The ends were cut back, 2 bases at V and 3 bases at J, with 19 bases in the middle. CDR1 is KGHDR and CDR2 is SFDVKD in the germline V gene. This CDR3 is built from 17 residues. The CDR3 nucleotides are TGTGCCACCAGTGATTCACTCCGCCATCCTAATAACTACGAGCAGTACTTC. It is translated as CATSDSLRHPNNYEQYF.

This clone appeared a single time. The CDR3 DNA reads TGCAGTGCTAGTATCCCAGGGGGCACTGGCGCTGAAGCTTTCTTT. Residues: CSASIPGGTGAEAFF. J is TRBJ1-1 and V is TRBV20-1, with 8 bases that match TRBD1. From germline, CDR1 is DFQATT and CDR2 SNEGSKA (reference sequence). The CDR3 totals 15 residues. Trimming at V came to 3 bases and at J to 6 bases, leaving 12 bases not matched to a gene.

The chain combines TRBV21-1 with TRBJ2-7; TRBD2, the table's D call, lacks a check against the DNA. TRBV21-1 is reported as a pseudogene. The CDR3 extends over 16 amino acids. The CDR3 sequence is CASSKARGRPHYEQYF. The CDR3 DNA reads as TGTGCCAGCAGCAAAGCACGCGGGAGGCCCCACTACGAGCAGTACTTC.

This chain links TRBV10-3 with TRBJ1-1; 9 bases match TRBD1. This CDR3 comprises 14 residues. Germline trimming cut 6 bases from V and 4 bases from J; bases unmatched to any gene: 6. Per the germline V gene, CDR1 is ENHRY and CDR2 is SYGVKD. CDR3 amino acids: CAISGTGWGTEAFF. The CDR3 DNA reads TGTGCCATCAGCGGGACAGGGTGGGGCACTGAAGCTTTCTTT.

CDR3 sequence (DNA): TGCGCCAGCAGCCAAGGCCAGGGGGAAAACGAGCAGTACTTC. It is translated as CASSQGQGENEQYF. The chain has TRBV4-1 and TRBJ2-7; 7 nucleotides agree with TRBD1. The J segment lost 5 bases and the V segment lost 1 base, leaving 5 bases of the junction unmatched. This CDR3 spans 14 amino acids. Germline V gene lookup returns CDR1 MGHRA and CDR2 YSYEKL.

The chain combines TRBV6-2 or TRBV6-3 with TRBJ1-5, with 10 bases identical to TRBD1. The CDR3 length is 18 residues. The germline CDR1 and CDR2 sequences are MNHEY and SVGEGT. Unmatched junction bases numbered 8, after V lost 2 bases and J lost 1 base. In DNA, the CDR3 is TGTGCCAGCAGTTACATCTATGGACAGGGGGGAAGCAATCAGCCCCAGCATTTT. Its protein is CASSYIYGQGGSNQPQHF.

The DNA for the CDR3 is TGTGCCAGCAGCTTAGATGGGACAGGGAGGCAGGAAAAACTGTTTTTT. Translation gives CASSLDGTGRQEKLFF. This chain links TRBV7-9 with TRBJ1-4, with 9 bases lining up with TRBD1. Germline V CDR1 and CDR2: SEHNR, FQNEAQ (reference sequence). Germline trimming cut 1 base from V and 8 bases from J; bases unmatched to any gene: 8. There are 16 residues in the CDR3.

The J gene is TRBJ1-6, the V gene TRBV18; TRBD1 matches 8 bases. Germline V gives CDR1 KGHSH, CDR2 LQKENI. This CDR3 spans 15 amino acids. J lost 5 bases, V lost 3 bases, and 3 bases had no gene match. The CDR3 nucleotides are TGTGCCAGCTCACCCGGGACAGGAGATAATTCACCCCTCCACTTT. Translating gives CASSPGTGDNSPLHF.

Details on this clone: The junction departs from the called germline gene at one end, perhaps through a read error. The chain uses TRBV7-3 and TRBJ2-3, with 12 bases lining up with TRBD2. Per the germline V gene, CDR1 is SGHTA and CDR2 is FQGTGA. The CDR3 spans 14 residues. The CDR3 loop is CASSSGGLAGASHF. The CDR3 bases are TGTGCCAGCAGCTCCGGGGGACTAGCGGGTGCCTCGCATTTT.

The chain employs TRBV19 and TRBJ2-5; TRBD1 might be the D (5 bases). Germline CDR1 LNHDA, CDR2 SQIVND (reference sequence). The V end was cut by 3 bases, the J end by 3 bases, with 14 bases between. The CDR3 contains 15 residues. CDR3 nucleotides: TGTGCCAGTAGTATTTCCCAGGGCTCTGAAGAGACCCAGTACTTC. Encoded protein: CASSISQGSEETQYF.

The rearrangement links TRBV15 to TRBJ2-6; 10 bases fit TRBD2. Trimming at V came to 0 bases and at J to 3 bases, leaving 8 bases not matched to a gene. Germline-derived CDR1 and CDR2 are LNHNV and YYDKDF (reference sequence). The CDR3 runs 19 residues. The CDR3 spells CATSRDLEREGLGANVLTF. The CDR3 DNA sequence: TGTGCCACCAGCAGAGATTTGGAGCGGGAGGGCCTTGGGGCCAACGTCCTGACTTTC.

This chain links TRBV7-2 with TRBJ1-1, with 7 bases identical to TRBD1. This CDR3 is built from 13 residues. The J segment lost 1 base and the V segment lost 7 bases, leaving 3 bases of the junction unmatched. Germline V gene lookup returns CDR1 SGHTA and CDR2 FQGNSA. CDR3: CASMRQGNTEAFF. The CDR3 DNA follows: TGTGCCAGCATGAGACAGGGGAACACTGAAGCTTTCTTT.

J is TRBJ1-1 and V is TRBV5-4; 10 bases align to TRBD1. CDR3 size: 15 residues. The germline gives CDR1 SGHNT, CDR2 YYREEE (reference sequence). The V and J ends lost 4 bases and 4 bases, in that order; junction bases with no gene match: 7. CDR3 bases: TGTGCCAGCAGCACCCGACAGGGGGCCCTCACTGAAGCTTTCTTT. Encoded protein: CASSTRQGALTEAFF.

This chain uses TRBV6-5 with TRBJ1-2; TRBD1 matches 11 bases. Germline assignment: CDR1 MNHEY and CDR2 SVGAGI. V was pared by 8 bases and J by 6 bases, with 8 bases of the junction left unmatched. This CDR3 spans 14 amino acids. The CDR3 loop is CASASGDRGNGYTF. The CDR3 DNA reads TGTGCCAGCGCCTCCGGGGACAGGGGGAATGGCTACACCTTC.

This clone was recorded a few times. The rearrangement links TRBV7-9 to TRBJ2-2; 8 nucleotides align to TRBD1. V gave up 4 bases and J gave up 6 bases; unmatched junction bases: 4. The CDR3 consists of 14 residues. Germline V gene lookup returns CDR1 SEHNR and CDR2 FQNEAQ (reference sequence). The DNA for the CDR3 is TGTGCCAGCAGCTCGACAGGGGTGGCCGGGGAGCTGTTTTTT. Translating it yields CASSSTGVAGELFF.